The entry below gives a single T cell receptor beta chain sequence along with its context. There is no known antigen for this receptor. No base-level quality is on record; no much larger clone is a single base apart. The entry originates in a study of blood T cell repertoires in COVID-19 (dated by TCRdb to about 2020). Concerning the study at large: Collaborator samples came from the United States, Italy and Spain and covered acute and convalescent phases of COVID-19. The material from the prospective study consisted of cDNA or gDNA derived from T cells, B-cell-depleted T cells, or PBMCs. Deeply sampled blood TCRbeta repertoires from subjects exposed to, actively infected with, or recovered from COVID-19 were included in the dataset. The repertoires were released in a freely available public database intended as a resource for research on the immune response to SARS-CoV-2. The samples were drawn from the first 160 participants of the ongoing ImmuneRACE study and from 1,254 subjects provided by 6 global collaborators. A de-identified subject ID, COVID-19 status, age in years and sex were almost always included in the sample metadata. Where available, HLA class I and class II types were obtained from metadata supplied by the sample provider rather than from assay-based typing. Overall study outcomes, separate from this receptor: The amount of clinical and demographic metadata varied by source and participant and was provided uncurated.

Its CDR3 holds 13 amino acids, cysteine through phenylalanine. Only the CDR3 DNA stays, 39 bases, in frame from base 1. The junction shows trimming of 0 bases on V and 5 bases on J, plus 4 bases between the germline ends. TCRbeta CDR3 regions were amplified from genomic DNA by means of the immunoSEQ Assay, a bias-controlled multiplex PCR. The original pipeline was this. Nucleated cell counts per sample were estimated from amplification of reference gene primers within the assay. To quantify the absolute abundance of each unique TCRbeta CDR3 rearrangement, sequence reads were collapsed and filtered. For each sample, productive Simpson clonality was calculated as the square root of Simpson's diversity index over productive rearrangements. TCRdb limited this immuneACCESS table to in-frame rearrangements with V and J called. A share of clones is missing; checked studies link under half to unresolved V genes, and the rest is unexplained. For V, J and clone size, that table is used; D and trimming come from the DNA. The sample table records some 220,000 clones; roughly 88% of these occur just once. 3% to 4.5% of the sample is held by the ten biggest clonotypes.

Enrolling through a virtual design, the prospective study's participants ranged in age from roughly 18 to 90 years and lived across roughly 23 United States geographic areas. Cohort assignment in the prospective study relied on participant-reported clinical history from a screening survey and a study questionnaire. Mobile phlebotomists in the prospective study collected whole blood, serum and a nasopharyngeal or oropharyngeal swab from every participant. Participants in the prospective study had the option to provide additional blood draws and questionnaires over an approximately 2-month period. Before DNA extraction, prospective study blood samples were shipped either frozen or at room temperature.

The specimen sequenced was PBMCs or T cells enriched from blood (not recorded which). The sequence was obtained from a woman aged 40 to 50 with acute COVID-19. The V gene is TRBV12-3 or TRBV12-4 and the J gene is TRBJ1-4; no D segment can be confidently identified. DNA sequence: TGTGCCAGCAGTTTAGCTCAGAATGAAAAACTGTTTTTT. Translation gives CASSLAQNEKLFF.